This TCR beta chain emerged from a study of blood T cell repertoires in COVID-19. As processed by the authors: From reference gene primer amplification, estimates of nucleated cell counts were derived. The repertoire was sequenced with immunoSEQ multiplex PCR; TCRdb's copy has only in-frame clones and lacks some. V and J calls and clone size are given by that table; D and trimming were obtained from the DNA. The sample lists some 93,000 clones, around 88% seen once, with 15% to 20% in the top ten. The length of the CDR3 is 14 residues. Looked up from germline, CDR1 is SGHTA and CDR2 is FQGNSA. The V and J ends lost 2 bases and 0 bases respectively, with 5 bases between them.

Sequenced input: peripheral blood. The source is a woman older than 75 with acute or convalescent COVID-19. The chain carries TRBV7-2 and TRBJ1-5; a weak D match, TRBD1 (5 bases). CDR3 sequence (DNA): TGTGCCAGCAGCTTAAGGGGTAGCAATCAGCCCCAGCATTTT. Residues: CASSLRGSNQPQHF.